The text below deals with one T cell receptor (beta chain). Its antigen is still unknown. No clone much larger than this one lies a single base away; base qualities are absent. The data stem from a study of response to subunit inactivated influenza vaccine (dated by TCRdb to the late 2010s). Regarding the research as a whole: Deep quantitative T cell receptor repertoire profiling was used in the study to track responses to a trivalent subunit inactivated influenza vaccine. Broader findings and caveats from the paper: According to the authors, only a limited number of new T cells may be recruited by each seasonal influenza vaccination.

From the cysteine up to the phenylalanine, the CDR3 has a length of 16 residues. Just CDR3 DNA is preserved here, 48 bases in frame from base 1. Per the germline V gene, SGHVS is the CDR1 and FQNEAQ is the CDR2. The germline V and J ends show losses of 4 bases and 4 bases respectively, and no gene match explains 12 bases of the junction. The receptor library was made with RT-PCR. Sequencing was performed on an Illumina HiSeq 2500. In-frame beta chains were kept once TCRdb had trimmed the public reads at Q25 with fastp and called clones with MiXCR. Under each unique CDR3 protein, matching rows form one entry showing the most common genes and DNA. This sample lists some 640,000 distinct CDR3 sequences; about 14% were detected once. The top ten constitute 6.5% to 8.5% of the sample.

The rearranged chain carries TRBV7-8 and TRBJ2-7; a stretch of 8 junction bases matches TRBD1. This specimen was PBMCs from blood, taken 14 days before vaccination. The receptor's source is a man aged 45 to 65 who received an inactivated influenza vaccine. Donor details come from another sample of the same person, matched by shared clones. The CDR3 amino acid sequence is: CASSSRKNRGMYEQYF. The bases read TGTGCCAGCAGCTCACGGAAAAACAGGGGGATGTACGAGCAGTACTTC.